A selection of T cell receptor beta chains follows, all from one sample in a study of blood T cells in healthy people across ages. TCRdb reanalysed the 5' RACE reads using MiXCR and keeps one entry per CDR3 protein. The top ten clones hold under 9.5% of a sample with about 760,000 distinct CDR3 sequences, approximately 25% of them seen once. The sample was also linked to a second study, of T cells of mothers and their children.

The sequencing input was blood. Source of these receptors: a boy between 5 and 17 years old in good health. Each CDR3 is given with its conserved first and last residue. The D gene is left open where the match is weak. Rows may omit the clone size; those that give it use once, few, many or a size class.

V gene	D gene	clone size	J gene	CDR3 DNA	CDR3 protein
TRBV29-1	TRBD1	NA	TRBJ2-1	TGCAGCGCCGTGGCAGGGGGCGGCAATGAGCAGTTCTTC	CSAVAGGGNEQFF
TRBV29-1	NA	few	TRBJ2-7	TGCAGCGCTAGGTCCGGGCGTAACTACGAGCAGTACTTC	CSARSGRNYEQYF
TRBV5-1	TRBD2	few	TRBJ2-7	TGCGCCAGCAGTGCCGGGGGGATAAGCTCCTACGAGCAGTACTTC	CASSAGGISSYEQYF
TRBV5-1	NA	NA	TRBJ2-3	TGCGCCAGCAGCTTGGAGACGCAGCAGTATTTT	CASSLETQQYF
TRBV28	NA	few	TRBJ2-7	TGTGCCAGCAGTTTATGGGACAAATTTTCCTACGAGCAGTACTTC	CASSLWDKFSYEQYF
TRBV7-9	NA	NA	TRBJ2-7	TGTGCCAGCAGCTTGTTGGGAGGAGACTGGGGCGAGCAGTACTTC	CASSLLGGDWGEQYF
TRBV12-3/TRBV12-4	TRBD2	few	TRBJ2-4	TGTGCCAGCAGCAGTTTGATAGTGGGGGGAACTAGCGGGATAAAAAACATTCAGTACTTC	CASSSLIVGGTSGIKNIQYF
TRBV15	NA	NA	TRBJ1-5	TGTGCCACCAGCAGAGATTTCGGGGATAGCAATCAGCCCCAGCATTTT	CATSRDFGDSNQPQHF
TRBV7-9	NA	NA	TRBJ2-7	TGTGCCAGCTCCGGGACTGCTCCCTACGAGCAGTACTTC	CASSGTAPYEQYF
TRBV4-2	NA	few	TRBJ2-7	TGTGCCAGCAGCCAAGTGGGGACTGGGAGCTCCTACGAGCAGTACTTC	CASSQVGTGSSYEQYF
TRBV12-3/TRBV12-4	NA	few	TRBJ2-5	TGTGCCAGCAGTTTCGACTCAGGAGAAGAGACCCAGTACTTC	CASSFDSGEETQYF
TRBV3-1	NA	once	TRBJ1-2	TGTGCCAGCAGCCAAGATGAAGTTGCAGGAGCTAACTATGGCTACACCTTC	CASSQDEVAGANYGYTF
TRBV13	NA	NA	TRBJ1-1	TGTGCCAGCAGCTTAAGGGGGTCTGAAGCTTTCTTT	CASSLRGSEAFF
TRBV10-3	NA	few	TRBJ2-1	TGTGCCATCAGTGAGTGGGGGTATGAGCAGTTCTTC	CAISEWGYEQFF
TRBV12-3/TRBV12-4	NA	NA	TRBJ2-7	TGTGCCAGCAGTTTTACGCTCCGGGGGAGGTACGAGCAGTACTTC	CASSFTLRGRYEQYF
TRBV2	NA	NA	TRBJ2-5	TGTGCCAGCAGTGAGGCCCCTCCGGGACTTCAAGAGACCCAGTACTTC	CASSEAPPGLQETQYF
TRBV7-3	TRBD2	few	TRBJ2-3	TGTGCCAGCAGCATAGGACTAGTGGGGGATACGCAGTATTTT	CASSIGLVGDTQYF
TRBV29-1	TRBD2	NA	TRBJ2-7	TGCAGCGTTGAATATCTAGCGGGGGGTGGGAGCTCCTACGAGCAGTACTTC	CSVEYLAGGGSSYEQYF
TRBV7-9	TRBD2	NA	TRBJ2-1	TGTGCCAGCAGCTTATCTGGTGGGACTAGCGGGGGGACTTTGGATGAGCAGTTCTTC	CASSLSGGTSGGTLDEQFF
TRBV28	NA	NA	TRBJ2-1	TGTGCCAGCAGTCCTCCTAGCGACTCCTACAATGAGCAGTTCTTC	CASSPPSDSYNEQFF
TRBV9	NA	few	TRBJ1-2	TGTGCCAGCAGCGTAGACGGCGGAGCTAACTATGGCTACACCTTC	CASSVDGGANYGYTF
TRBV20-1	NA	few	TRBJ1-1	TGCAGTGCTGCTAAGGATACGAACACTGAAGCTTTCTTT	CSAAKDTNTEAFF
TRBV28	NA	NA	TRBJ1-2	TGTGCCAGCCGTTACTCCTACCGGAACTATGGCTACACCTTC	CASRYSYRNYGYTF
TRBV20-1	TRBD2	few	TRBJ2-1	TGCAGTGCTAGAGATCGTAGCGGGGGGGCCTCGCCCTACAATGAGCAGTTCTTC	CSARDRSGGASPYNEQFF
TRBV24-1	NA	few	TRBJ2-5	TGTGCCACCAGTGGGCAGAATATGGAGACCCAGTACTTC	CATSGQNMETQYF
TRBV7-2	TRBD2	NA	TRBJ2-5	TGTGCCAGCAGCCCCCGAAGCGGGGTCAGAGAGACCCAGTACTTC	CASSPRSGVRETQYF
TRBV4-3	NA	NA	TRBJ1-4	TGCGCCAGCAGCCAAGATCGGCCCCCGGGAGATGAAAAACTGTTTTTT	CASSQDRPPGDEKLFF
TRBV29-1	NA	few	TRBJ2-1	TGCAGCGCCCCTCGGCCTAACTCCTACAATGAGCAGTTCTTC	CSAPRPNSYNEQFF
TRBV20-1	NA	NA	TRBJ2-1	TGCAGTGCCCCGACTACCTACCACAATGAGCAGTTCTTC	CSAPTTYHNEQFF
TRBV25-1	NA	NA	TRBJ1-2	TGTGCCAGCAACAGTCCCGAGGGGTATGGCTACACCTTC	CASNSPEGYGYTF
TRBV28	NA	many	TRBJ2-5	TGTGCCAGCAGCCCTAGGGGGGTCCAAGAGACCCAGTACTTC	CASSPRGVQETQYF
TRBV11-2	NA	NA	TRBJ1-2	TGTGCCAGCAGCTTAGACCCAGGGGCGGGCTATGGCTACACCTTC	CASSLDPGAGYGYTF
TRBV4-2	TRBD1	NA	TRBJ1-1	TGTGCCAGCAGCCAACAAGATGGGACAGCCACTGAAGCTTTCTTT	CASSQQDGTATEAFF
TRBV5-1	TRBD1	many	TRBJ2-7	TGCGCCAGCAGCTCAGGGGGTCCCTACGAGCAGTACTTC	CASSSGGPYEQYF
TRBV18	NA	NA	TRBJ2-6	TGTGCCAGCTCACCACAGGGTTACACTGGGGCCAACGTCCTGACTTTC	CASSPQGYTGANVLTF
TRBV29-1	TRBD1	NA	TRBJ2-3	TGCAGCGTTGAAGGGGATATGCGCGGACAGGGGGACCGGGGTACGCAGTATTTT	CSVEGDMRGQGDRGTQYF
TRBV27	NA	NA	TRBJ2-5	TGTGCCAGTGGGGACATACAAGAGACCCAGTACTTC	CASGDIQETQYF
TRBV4-1	NA	NA	TRBJ2-7	TGCGCCAGCAGCCCCGAACCCTCGGTGGGGACAATGAGGTGGGAGCAGTACTTC	CASSPEPSVGTMRWEQYF
TRBV20-1	NA	NA	TRBJ1-1	TGCAGTGCTAGAGACAGCACCGGGCTCTCCAACACTGAAGCTTTCTTT	CSARDSTGLSNTEAFF
TRBV29-1	TRBD2	NA	TRBJ2-3	TGCAGCGTTGAAGCGGTAACGGGAGGGCCGGATACGCAGTATTTT	CSVEAVTGGPDTQYF
TRBV20-1	NA	NA	TRBJ2-5	TGCAGTGCTAGAAGGCCCACGGGGGATCAAGAGACCCAGTACTTC	CSARRPTGDQETQYF
TRBV5-1	TRBD1	NA	TRBJ1-1	TGCGCCAGCAGTCTGGACAGGGATCCCACTGAAGCTTTCTTT	CASSLDRDPTEAFF
TRBV5-1	NA	NA	TRBJ1-1	TGCGCCAGCAGCTTGGAGGAGGGGTACACTGAAGCTTTCTTT	CASSLEEGYTEAFF
TRBV10-3	NA	few	TRBJ1-5	TGTGCCATCAGTGCCCAGGGGCCGAATCAGCCCCAGCATTTT	CAISAQGPNQPQHF
TRBV12-5	NA	NA	TRBJ1-1	TGTGCTGGTGGTTTGGTAATTGTCGAGAACACTGAAGCTTTCTTT	CAGGLVIVENTEAFF
TRBV7-9	TRBD2	few	TRBJ2-3	TGTGCCAGCAGCTTAGTAGCGGGAGCCGAAACAGATACGCAGTATTTT	CASSLVAGAETDTQYF
TRBV6-5	TRBD1	few	TRBJ1-1	TGTGCCAGCAGTTACGGACAGGGGGCCGCGGCTTTCTTT	CASSYGQGAAAFF
TRBV3-1	NA	few	TRBJ2-3	TGTGCCAGCAGCCAAGACGGGATCTTTGTGGGCACAGATACGCAGTATTTT	CASSQDGIFVGTDTQYF
TRBV29-1	TRBD1	NA	TRBJ1-2	TGCAGCGTAAACACCGGGACAGTCTATGGCTACACCTTC	CSVNTGTVYGYTF
TRBV4-3	NA	few	TRBJ2-4	TGCGCCAGCAGCCAAGATAGGTTCGGGGCTCAGTACTTC	CASSQDRFGAQYF
TRBV6-4	NA	many	TRBJ2-3	TGTGCCAGCAGTGACCAAAGCGGGAGCACAGATACGCAGTATTTT	CASSDQSGSTDTQYF
TRBV7-9	NA	NA	TRBJ2-7	TGTGCCAGCAGCCAAATCGGGGGTGGCTACGAGCAGTACTTC	CASSQIGGGYEQYF
TRBV10-3	NA	NA	TRBJ1-2	TGTGCCATCAAGGGGACGCCCCGTACTAACTATGGCTACACCTTC	CAIKGTPRTNYGYTF